This TCR beta chain was sequenced for a study of stem cell transplantation in POMP-related autoinflammatory disease (dated by TCRdb to the early 2020s). In the study overall: The study hypothesis was that defective thymoproteasomes impair MHC class I-dependent CD8+ T-cell differentiation and positive selection, which skews the TRB repertoire. High-throughput TRB sequencing assessed how POMP deficiency affects T-cell receptor beta repertoire diversity and CDR3 characteristics. Before transplant, patients showed CD4+ naive T-cell skewing, low CD8+ T-cell proportions, and reduced T-cell cytokine secretion. Through one year post-transplant, neutrophils and platelets showed 100% donor engraftment on DNA chimerism analysis. Overall study results and their limits: The number of unique TRB V-J gene pairings in PRAID patients was restricted. Statistical significance for the trend toward lower diversity and increased clonality in PRAID patients was reached only for regulatory T cells. A trend toward lower TRB diversity and higher clonality was observed in PRAID patients across all analyzed T-cell subsets.

The germline V gene encodes CDR1 LGHDT and CDR2 YNNKEL (reference sequence). The CDR3 covers 13 residues, taking in both the cysteine and the phenylalanine. Only CDR3 DNA remains: 39 bases, in frame from the first base. V lost 8 bases and J lost 6 bases; the stretch between them is 15 bases long. Libraries were made using the immunoSEQ multiplex PCR assay. In the source study's methods: Repertoire diversity was quantified with Shannon entropy, accounting for clonal size distribution. The Gini-Simpson index (Simpson_1-D) served as the measure of how unequally clonotypes were distributed. TCRdb's version of the immuneACCESS table is confined to in-frame rearrangements and falls short of the full clone set. An unresolved V gene accounts for under half of the shortfall where checked; the remainder is of unknown origin. V, J and clone size were drawn from that table, and D and trimming were deduced from the DNA. This sample is represented by tens of thousands of clones; approximately 90% of them were singletons. The ten largest clonotypes hold about 0.66% of the sample.

The sample's time point label, decoded: after hematopoietic stem cell transplant. PRAID featured prominent immunodeficiency alongside autoinflammation. Before TRB sequencing, the T-cell subsets, namely conventional T cells, CD8+ T cells, regulatory T cells, and T follicular helper cells, were sorted. Turning to this clone: Its antigen is unknown. No much larger clonotype is one base removed from it; base qualities were not supplied.

The clonotype originates from a human patient with POMP-related autoinflammation and immune dysregulation (PRAID). Donor T cells from the graft may be present among the T cells after a transplant. The specimen comprised CD4+ T cells from PBMCs, sampled after stem cell transplantation. The rearranged chain carries TRBV3-1 (or the pseudogene TRBV3-2) and TRBJ2-3; 6 matching bases give a weak D call of TRBD2. The nucleotide sequence is given as TGTGCCAGCGTACCAAGCGGAGGGGATACGCAGTATTTT. Translated, it reads CASVPSGGDTQYF.